Below are 7 T cell receptor beta chains sequenced from a single sample in a study of chemoradiotherapy in HPV16-positive cancers. Profiling relied on immunoSEQ multiplex PCR, and the TCRdb table lists in-frame clones only, not all of them. The table shows 7,000 or so clones, with roughly 89% occurring only once. Collection took place from a patient who underwent chemoradiotherapy. The origin of the receptors is a human donor with HPV-associated anogenital cancer.

The chain has TRBV5-1 and TRBJ1-4, with D unclear. V lost 0 bases and J 7 bases, leaving 13 bases between the germline ends. The CDR3 loop spans 15 amino acids. Per germline, CDR1 SGHRS and CDR2 YFSETQ. The CDR3 sequence: CASSLAGYRAEKLFF. The CDR3 DNA reads TGCGCCAGCAGCTTGGCGGGGTACAGAGCTGAAAAACTGTTTTTT.

V is TRBV7-9 and J is TRBJ2-1; 10 bases are shared with TRBD1. V lost 1 base, J lost 9 bases, and 9 bases stayed unmatched. CDR1 is SEHNR and CDR2 is FQNEAQ in the germline V gene (reference sequence). The length of the CDR3 is 16 residues. The CDR3 nucleotides read TGTGCCAGCAGCTTAGTGTTGGGGGACAGGGGAGGTGAGCAGTTCTTC. It codes for CASSLVLGDRGGEQFF.

The genes are TRBV2 and TRBJ1-5; perhaps TRBD1 as D (6 bases). Between the trimmed V and J ends, which lost 6 bases and 1 base, there was a span of 13 bases. Germline V gene data show CDR1 as SNHLY and CDR2 as FYNNEI. CDR3 size: 15 residues. The CDR3 coding sequence is TGTGCCAGCAGGGGGATAACAGGGAGCAATCAGCCCCAGCATTTT. It yields the protein CASRGITGSNQPQHF.

The chain combines TRBV2 with TRBJ2-3, with TRBD2 as a possible D gene (5 bases). The CDR3 contains 13 residues. Germline CDR1 SNHLY, CDR2 FYNNEI. Trimming took 4 bases from V and 6 from J, leaving 11 bases between them. CDR3 sequence: CASSGGLRDTQYF. In nucleotides, the CDR3 is TGTGCCAGCAGTGGCGGGCTCCGGGATACGCAGTATTTT.

The sample holds one count of this clone. The gene calls are TRBV19 and TRBJ2-7, with 7 bases aligning to TRBD1. The CDR3 sequence is 14 residues long. The junction had 9 bases not matched to a gene; V was cut back by 6 bases and J by 4 bases. Germline V CDR1 and CDR2: LNHDA, SQIVND (reference sequence). The CDR3 nucleotides are TGTGCCAGTAGGTCTACAGGGGCCCCGTACGAGCAGTACTTC. It is translated as CASRSTGAPYEQYF.

The sample holds a few counts of this clone. This sequence joins TRBV7-8 and TRBJ1-6; no clear D. Looked up from germline, CDR1 is SGHVS and CDR2 is FQNEAQ. V was trimmed by 3 bases and J by 5 bases, leaving 8 bases between them. The CDR3 length is 14 residues. The DNA of the CDR3 is TGTGCCAGCAGCTTCGGGGTGGATAATTCACCCCTCCACTTT. Translation gives CASSFGVDNSPLHF.

This sequence joins TRBV4-2 and TRBJ2-7; 9 bases line up with TRBD2. CDR3 length: 15 amino acids. The germline V gene has CDR1 LGHNA and CDR2 YNFKEQ. V was clipped by 2 bases and J by 2 bases; unmatched bases: 4. The CDR3 sequence is CASSQRLAAAYEQYF. The CDR3 DNA is TGTGCCAGCAGCCAAAGACTAGCGGCCGCCTACGAGCAGTACTTC.